The 28 T cell receptor beta chains below were found in one sample sequenced in a study of technical replicates of blood from a handful of donors. Sequencing was performed with immunoSEQ multiplex PCR; in TCRdb, only in-frame clones are kept and a portion is missing. The data show some 82,000 clones, with around 97% seen just once and more than 0.15% held by the top ten. What was sequenced was T cells isolated from PBMCs. Receptor source: a human donor in good health.

The chain is built from TRBV4-1 and TRBJ2-4; a weak D match, TRBD2 (5 bases). Germline V gene lookup returns CDR1 MGHRA and CDR2 YSYEKL. V lost 0 bases and J lost 9, with 6 bases in between. This CDR3 has 12 residues. Here the CDR3 reads CASSQDRGIQYF. The CDR3 DNA reads as TGCGCCAGCAGCCAAGATCGGGGCATTCAGTACTTC.

This clone was seen only once. The genes are TRBV10-2 and TRBJ1-2; the D is unclear. The CDR3 is 12 amino acids. CDR1 and CDR2 (germline): WSHSY, SAAADI. Deletions cut 8 bases from V and 6 bases from J, with 13 bases between. CDR3 amino acids: CASGPRDDGYTF. CDR3 bases: TGCGCCAGCGGCCCACGGGATGATGGCTACACCTTC.

This clone was recorded once. This rearrangement joins TRBV6-6 to TRBJ2-1; 8 positions match TRBD2. CDR3 length equals 14 residues. Germline loops: CDR1 MNHNY, CDR2 SVGAGI (reference sequence). Losses at the gene ends were 9 bases for V and 5 bases for J; bases not matched to a gene: 9. This CDR3 reads CASGSGGPHNEQFF. Here the CDR3 DNA reads TGTGCCAGTGGATCGGGGGGGCCCCACAATGAGCAGTTCTTC.

This chain joins TRBV11-1 and TRBJ2-7, with 10 positions matching TRBD1. The germline V gene encodes CDR1 SGHAT and CDR2 FQDESV (reference sequence). The CDR3 has 17 residues. With 6 bases clipped from V and 7 bases from J, the junction kept 18 bases outside the gene matches. The CDR3 loop reads CASSGDRGRFSWREQYF. In nucleotides, the CDR3 is TGTGCCAGCAGTGGGGACAGGGGCCGATTCTCCTGGAGGGAGCAGTACTTC.

The rearrangement joins TRBV28 to TRBJ2-6; 7 positions agree with TRBD1. Germline V lookup: CDR1 MDHEN, CDR2 SYDVKM. The CDR3 spans 15 residues. Germline trimming cut 6 bases from V and 0 bases from J; bases unmatched to any gene: 2. The CDR3 nucleotides are TGTGCCAGCAGGACAGGGAGCTCTGGGGCCAACGTCCTGACTTTC. This sequence encodes CASRTGSSGANVLTF.

V gene TRBV11-3 combines with J gene TRBJ1-1; D is possibly TRBD1 (6 bases). V lost 5 bases and J lost 1, with 11 bases in between. The germline gives CDR1 SGHNT, CDR2 YENEEA. This CDR3 has 14 amino acids. Here the CDR3 reads CASSPEDRNTEAFF. CDR3 DNA sequence: TGTGCCAGCAGCCCCGAGGACAGGAACACTGAAGCTTTCTTT.

The chain is built from TRBV25-1 and TRBJ2-5; perhaps TRBD1 as D (6 bases). The CDR3 contains 14 residues. Germline V lookup: CDR1 MGHDK, CDR2 SYGVNS. V was cut by 6 bases and J by 4 bases, with 15 bases left in between. This chain's CDR3 is CASSGSGVGETQYF. CDR3 nucleotides: TGTGCCAGCAGCGGTTCAGGGGTTGGAGAGACCCAGTACTTC.

This chain joins TRBV5-4 and TRBJ1-5; 7 nucleotides line up with TRBD1. The CDR3 is made up of 14 amino acids. V trimming: 5 bases; J trimming: 6 bases; junction bases outside the gene matches: 8. Germline V gene lookup returns CDR1 SGHNT and CDR2 YYREEE (reference sequence). CDR3: CASSSGTVLQPQHF. CDR3 in DNA: TGTGCCAGCAGTTCCGGGACAGTCCTTCAGCCCCAGCATTTT.

V gene TRBV4-1 combines with J gene TRBJ1-2; D call uncertain. Germline CDR1 reads MGHRA; CDR2 reads YSYEKL. The CDR3 is 15 amino acids. Trimming pared 2 bases from V and 2 bases from J, leaving 12 bases between. The CDR3 DNA sequence: TGCGCCAGCAGCCAACCGGTCGGGAAAAACTATGGCTACACCTTC. Translated: CASSQPVGKNYGYTF.

The chain joins TRBV6-4 to TRBJ2-3; D is unresolved. Germline CDR1 MRHNA, CDR2 SNTAGT. This CDR3 is built from 15 residues. V lost 5 bases and J 0 bases, leaving 12 bases between the germline ends. Here the CDR3 reads CASSLRAQSTDTQYF. The CDR3 coding sequence is TGTGCCAGCAGTCTAAGAGCGCAAAGCACAGATACGCAGTATTTT.

The chain recombines TRBV6-5 with TRBJ2-7; 13 bases line up with TRBD2. Looked up from germline, CDR1 is MNHEY and CDR2 is SVGAGI. The J segment lost 5 bases and the V segment lost 2 bases, leaving 6 bases of the junction unmatched. The CDR3 loop spans 16 amino acids. This CDR3 reads CASSYIRTSGSHEQYF. The CDR3 nucleotides read TGTGCCAGCAGTTACATCCGGACTAGCGGGAGTCACGAGCAGTACTTC.

CDR3 DNA: TGCGCCAGCAGCTCCCAGGGGATGGAGGATGGCTACACCTTC. Its protein is CASSSQGMEDGYTF. The chain uses TRBV5-1 and TRBJ1-2, with D tentatively TRBD1 (6 bases). The V and J ends lost 3 bases and 6 bases respectively, with 15 bases between them. The CDR3 loop spans 14 amino acids. The germline CDR1 and CDR2 sequences are SGHRS and YFSETQ.

The V and J genes are TRBV5-1 and TRBJ1-1; 10 bases fit TRBD1. The CDR3 covers 15 residues. V gave up 4 bases and J gave up 2 bases; unmatched junction bases: 5. Germline V gene data show CDR1 as SGHRS and CDR2 as YFSETQ. The CDR3 bases are TGCGCCAGCAGCGCCCGGGACAGGGGTAACACTGAAGCTTTCTTT. Translating it yields CASSARDRGNTEAFF.

The chain carries TRBV9 and TRBJ2-3; D not resolved. The CDR3 extends over 14 amino acids. CDR1 SGDLS and CDR2 YYNGEE come from the germline V gene. Between the trimmed V and J ends, which lost 4 bases and 2 bases, there was a span of 11 bases. Here the CDR3 reads CASSPGWVTDTQYF. CDR3 DNA: TGTGCCAGCAGCCCCGGGTGGGTCACAGATACGCAGTATTTT.

The genes are TRBV7-9 and TRBJ2-3; TRBD2 matches 9 bases. From germline, CDR1 is SEHNR and CDR2 FQNEAQ (reference sequence). The CDR3 totals 16 residues. V lost 5 bases to trimming and J lost 2 bases; unmatched junction nucleotides: 8. In DNA, the CDR3 is TGTGCCAGCAGCGATAGGACTAGCGCCTACACAGATACGCAGTATTTT. Protein product: CASSDRTSAYTDTQYF.

This chain links TRBV7-2 with TRBJ2-7; no firm D call. Germline V gives CDR1 SGHTA, CDR2 FQGNSA. The CDR3 covers 15 residues. V dropped 1 base and J dropped 2 bases, with 12 bases sitting between them. The CDR3 loop is CASSLGHESPYEQYF. CDR3 DNA: TGTGCCAGCAGCTTAGGTCACGAAAGCCCCTACGAGCAGTACTTC.

This rearrangement joins TRBV14 to TRBJ1-2; 7 bases agree with TRBD1. The junction had 9 bases not matched to a gene; V was cut back by 3 bases and J by 2 bases. Germline CDR1 reads SGHDN; CDR2 reads FVKESK. The length of the CDR3 is 16 residues. The CDR3 region has the DNA TGTGCCAGCAGCCACGGGACAGCTCTCTTCAACTATGGCTACACCTTC. Protein: CASSHGTALFNYGYTF.

The rearrangement uses TRBV5-1 and TRBJ2-4; D remains ambiguous. Trimming stripped 0 bases from V and 1 base from J, with 11 bases between. There are 16 residues in the CDR3. Germline V CDR1 and CDR2: SGHRS, YFSETQ. CDR3 DNA: TGCGCCAGCAGCTTGGCCCCCGGGTCTGCCAAAAACATTCAGTACTTC. Its protein product is CASSLAPGSAKNIQYF.

The chain joins TRBV30 to TRBJ1-2; D unclear. Trimming cost V 1 base and J 0 bases, with 9 bases left between them. Germline values: CDR1 GTSNPN, CDR2 SVGIG (reference sequence). This CDR3 is built from 14 residues. The CDR3 reads CAWSAHNTNYGYTF. CDR3 DNA sequence: TGTGCCTGGAGTGCCCACAATACTAACTATGGCTACACCTTC.

In this sample, this clone turned up a few times. The chain uses TRBV28 and TRBJ1-1; 7 bases match TRBD1. After removal of 5 bases from V and 10 bases from J, the junction contained 10 bases not matched to a gene. In germline, CDR1 is MDHEN, CDR2 SYDVKM. The CDR3 contains 13 residues. The CDR3 sequence is CASSEARTGGAFF. CDR3 sequence (DNA): TGTGCCAGCAGTGAGGCTAGGACAGGAGGAGCTTTCTTT.

V and J are TRBV5-4 and TRBJ2-5; D unclear. The CDR3 extends over 13 amino acids. V dropped 0 bases and J dropped 3 bases, with 6 bases sitting between them. Germline V gene data show CDR1 as SGHNT and CDR2 as YYREEE (reference sequence). CDR3 sequence (DNA): TGTGCCAGCAGCTTGGCTCGAGAAGAGACCCAGTACTTC. It specifies CASSLAREETQYF.

This clone has just one count. CDR3 amino acids: CASSHPEGGLSPEAFF. DNA for the CDR3: TGCGCCAGCAGCCACCCTGAAGGGGGCCTGAGCCCTGAAGCTTTCTTT. The chain carries TRBV4-1 and TRBJ1-1, with 7 positions matching TRBD1. With V trimmed by 3 bases and J by 6 bases, 13 bases remained unmatched. This CDR3 comprises 16 residues. Germline loops: CDR1 MGHRA, CDR2 YSYEKL.

This clone was seen only once. The rearrangement uses TRBV10-1 and TRBJ2-7; TRBD2 matches 7 bases. From germline, CDR1 is WNHNN and CDR2 SYGVQD (reference sequence). This CDR3 spans 14 amino acids. V was clipped by 10 bases and J by 0 bases; unmatched bases: 9. The CDR3 loop is CATLRGGSSYEQYF. The CDR3 region has the DNA TGCGCCACCTTGAGGGGAGGGAGCTCCTACGAGCAGTACTTC.

The DNA of the CDR3 is TGTGCCAGCAGCTTAACAGGGCCTGAAGCTTTCTTT. Translating it yields CASSLTGPEAFF. V and J are TRBV5-6 and TRBJ1-1, with D possibly being TRBD1 (6 bases). The V end was cut by 2 bases, the J end by 6 bases, with 8 bases between. Germline lookup yields CDR1 SGHDT and CDR2 YYEEEE. The CDR3 is 12 amino acids.

The chain recombines TRBV6-4 with TRBJ2-4, with D possibly TRBD2 on 5 matching bases. The CDR3 contains 15 residues. Germline V gene sequence: CDR1 MRHNA, CDR2 SNTAGT. Trimming shortened V by 6 bases and J by 0 bases, and 12 bases separated the two germline ends. CDR3 in amino acids: CASSPSGIAKNIQYF. The CDR3 DNA follows: TGTGCCAGCAGCCCCTCCGGGATAGCCAAAAACATTCAGTACTTC.

A single count supports this clone. The chain links TRBV30 to TRBJ1-4; 9 bases map to TRBD1. The CDR3 consists of 13 residues. V was pared by 6 bases and J by 7 bases, with 6 bases of the junction left unmatched. CDR1 GTSNPN and CDR2 SVGIG come from the germline V gene (reference sequence). CDR3 bases: TGTGCCTGCCCCGACAGGGGGACTGAAAAACTGTTTTTT. This translates into CACPDRGTEKLFF.

The V and J genes are TRBV27 and TRBJ2-7; the match to TRBD2 covers 7 bases. The CDR3 covers 13 residues. V gave up 6 bases and J gave up 0 bases; unmatched junction bases: 2. Per the germline V gene, CDR1 is MNHEY and CDR2 is SMNVEV (reference sequence). In nucleotides, the CDR3 is TGTGCCAGCAGAACTAGCGACTCCTACGAGCAGTACTTC. Amino acids: CASRTSDSYEQYF.

About this clone itself: A read error may account for a junction end that differs from germline. The chain recombines TRBV19 with TRBJ2-5, with 7 positions matching TRBD2. This CDR3 is 12 amino acids long. From germline, CDR1 is LNHDA and CDR2 SQIVND (reference sequence). CDR3 sequence (DNA): TGTGCCAGTAGTCCTGCCGGGACTACCCCTCACTTC. It encodes CASSPAGTTPHF.